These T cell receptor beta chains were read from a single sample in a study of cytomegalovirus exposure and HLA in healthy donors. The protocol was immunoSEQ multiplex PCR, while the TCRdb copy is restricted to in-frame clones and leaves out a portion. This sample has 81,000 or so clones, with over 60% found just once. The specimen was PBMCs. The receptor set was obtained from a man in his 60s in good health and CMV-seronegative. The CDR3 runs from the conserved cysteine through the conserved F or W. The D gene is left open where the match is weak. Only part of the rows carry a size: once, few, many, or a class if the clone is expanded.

cdr3_nt: TGTGCCAGGGGCGGGCTTTCAGGGGTCAGCAATCAGCCCCAGCATTTT; cdr3_aa: CARGGLSGVSNQPQHF; d_call: .; clone_size: .; v_call: TRBV21-1; j_call: TRBJ1-5
cdr3_nt: TGTGCCAGCAGTTACAGGGGGTCCTACAATGAGCAGTTCTTC; cdr3_aa: CASSYRGSYNEQFF; d_call: TRBD1; clone_size: .; v_call: TRBV27; j_call: TRBJ2-1
cdr3_nt: TGTGCCACCAGCAGAGATGGGCTAGCGGGGGGGGGCGATACGCAGTATTTT; cdr3_aa: CATSRDGLAGGGDTQYF; d_call: TRBD2; clone_size: .; v_call: TRBV15; j_call: TRBJ2-3
cdr3_nt: TGTGCCAGCAGCTCTCCTAGGACAGGGGGCTGGGATGAGCAGTTCTTC; cdr3_aa: CASSSPRTGGWDEQFF; d_call: TRBD1; clone_size: .; v_call: TRBV7-9; j_call: TRBJ2-1
cdr3_nt: TGTGCCACCAGAAGGGGTTTGACTGAAGCTTTCTTT; cdr3_aa: CATRRGLTEAFF; d_call: .; clone_size: .; v_call: TRBV15; j_call: TRBJ1-1
cdr3_nt: TGTGCCAGCAGCTCAAATAGTCGGAGCGAGCAGTACTTC; cdr3_aa: CASSSNSRSEQYF; d_call: .; clone_size: .; v_call: TRBV7-3; j_call: TRBJ2-7
cdr3_nt: TGTGCCAGCAGCTTAGGGACAGCTATTCATGGCTACACCTTC; cdr3_aa: CASSLGTAIHGYTF; d_call: .; clone_size: .; v_call: TRBV7-8; j_call: TRBJ1-2
cdr3_nt: TGTGCCAGCAGCGCACAGGGGCGGCAGCCCCAGCATTTT; cdr3_aa: CASSAQGRQPQHF; d_call: TRBD1; clone_size: .; v_call: TRBV6-5; j_call: TRBJ1-5
cdr3_nt: TGTGCCAGCAGTTCGACAGGGAGTCATGGCTACACCTTC; cdr3_aa: CASSSTGSHGYTF; d_call: TRBD1; clone_size: .; v_call: TRBV7-9; j_call: TRBJ1-2
cdr3_nt: TGCGCCAGTGCGGTGGGAAGGACACTGAACACCGGGGAGCTGTTTTTT; cdr3_aa: CASAVGRTLNTGELFF; d_call: .; clone_size: few; v_call: TRBV5-1; j_call: TRBJ2-2
cdr3_nt: TGCGCCAGCAGCGGGACTAGCGGGGGGCGGAGGACAGATACGCAGTATTTT; cdr3_aa: CASSGTSGGRRTDTQYF; d_call: TRBD2; clone_size: .; v_call: TRBV10-1; j_call: TRBJ2-3
cdr3_nt: TGCAGCGTCCACGACAGGGGTAGTGGCTACACCTTC; cdr3_aa: CSVHDRGSGYTF; d_call: TRBD1; clone_size: .; v_call: TRBV29-1; j_call: TRBJ1-2
cdr3_nt: TGTGCCAGCAACCCCACAGGGGTGGACACTGAAGCTTTCTTT; cdr3_aa: CASNPTGVDTEAFF; d_call: TRBD1; clone_size: few; v_call: TRBV7-3; j_call: TRBJ1-1
cdr3_nt: TGCGCCAGCAGCCAAGATGTGGGGGGGCCCTACGAGCAGTACTTC; cdr3_aa: CASSQDVGGPYEQYF; d_call: .; clone_size: .; v_call: TRBV4-1; j_call: TRBJ2-7
cdr3_nt: TGTGCCAGCAGTGGACAGGGGGCAGCAATCGTCATGAACACTGAAGCTTTCTTT; cdr3_aa: CASSGQGAAIVMNTEAFF; d_call: TRBD1; clone_size: .; v_call: TRBV6-1; j_call: TRBJ1-1
cdr3_nt: TGTGCCAGCAGTAGAGACGGGGGGGCCACAGATACGCAGTATTTT; cdr3_aa: CASSRDGGATDTQYF; d_call: TRBD2; clone_size: .; v_call: TRBV2; j_call: TRBJ2-3
cdr3_nt: TGTGCCTGGAGTGTCGGACAGGGTGGTGGGTATGGCTACACCTTC; cdr3_aa: CAWSVGQGGGYGYTF; d_call: TRBD1; clone_size: .; v_call: TRBV30; j_call: TRBJ1-2
cdr3_nt: TGTGCCAGCAGCTCAGCGGGGGGGCCAACAGATACGCAGTATTTT; cdr3_aa: CASSSAGGPTDTQYF; d_call: TRBD2; clone_size: .; v_call: TRBV13; j_call: TRBJ2-3
cdr3_nt: TGCAGCGTTGATACTAGCGGGGGGGGGTTCAACAATGAGCAGTTCTTC; cdr3_aa: CSVDTSGGGFNNEQFF; d_call: TRBD2; clone_size: once; v_call: TRBV29-1; j_call: TRBJ2-1
cdr3_nt: TGTGCCAGCAGTGAAACAGGGCCCTCTGGGGCCAACGTCCTGACTTTC; cdr3_aa: CASSETGPSGANVLTF; d_call: .; clone_size: .; v_call: TRBV2; j_call: TRBJ2-6
cdr3_nt: TGTGCCTGGAGCCCCGATGGCCCGGACAGCTTCATTAATCAGCCCCAGCATTTT; cdr3_aa: CAWSPDGPDSFINQPQHF; d_call: .; clone_size: .; v_call: TRBV30; j_call: TRBJ1-5
cdr3_nt: TGTGCCAGCTCGCGGGAGGGCTACGAGCAGTACTTC; cdr3_aa: CASSREGYEQYF; d_call: TRBD2; clone_size: .; v_call: TRBV18; j_call: TRBJ2-7
cdr3_nt: TGCGCCAGCAGGGACCAGGGCTCTGGAAACACCATATATTTT; cdr3_aa: CASRDQGSGNTIYF; d_call: .; clone_size: few; v_call: TRBV5-1; j_call: TRBJ1-3
cdr3_nt: TGCGCCAGCAGTGAATTCCCCCACGAGGAGACCCAGTACTTC; cdr3_aa: CASSEFPHEETQYF; d_call: .; clone_size: .; v_call: TRBV10-1; j_call: TRBJ2-5
cdr3_nt: TGTGCCATCAGTTCAAGACTAGGTAGCACAGATACGCAGTATTTT; cdr3_aa: CAISSRLGSTDTQYF; d_call: .; clone_size: few; v_call: TRBV10-3; j_call: TRBJ2-3
cdr3_nt: TGTGCCAGCACCGGGGGGGCTAGCTCCTACGAGCAGTACTTC; cdr3_aa: CASTGGASSYEQYF; d_call: TRBD2; clone_size: .; v_call: TRBV2; j_call: TRBJ2-7
cdr3_nt: TGCGCCAGCAGCCACCCCGGGACAGGGATATATGGCTACACCTTC; cdr3_aa: CASSHPGTGIYGYTF; d_call: TRBD1; clone_size: .; v_call: TRBV4-1; j_call: TRBJ1-2
cdr3_nt: TGTGCCTGGAGGACTAGCGGGGTAGACACAGATACGCAGTATTTT; cdr3_aa: CAWRTSGVDTDTQYF; d_call: TRBD2; clone_size: .; v_call: TRBV30; j_call: TRBJ2-3
cdr3_nt: TGTGCCAGCAGCGTAGTCGGCGGGGCTCAAGAGACCCAGTACTTC; cdr3_aa: CASSVVGGAQETQYF; d_call: .; clone_size: .; v_call: TRBV9; j_call: TRBJ2-5
cdr3_nt: TGTGCCAGCAGCCTACGACAGGGTAACTACGAGCAGTACTTC; cdr3_aa: CASSLRQGNYEQYF; d_call: TRBD1; clone_size: once; v_call: TRBV13; j_call: TRBJ2-7
cdr3_nt: TGCGCCAGCAGCCAAGAAGGAGGGTTGGGCTACACCTTC; cdr3_aa: CASSQEGGLGYTF; d_call: .; clone_size: few; v_call: TRBV4-1; j_call: TRBJ1-2
cdr3_nt: TGTGCCAGCGCCGACAGGGTTTCACAAGAGACCCAGTACTTC; cdr3_aa: CASADRVSQETQYF; d_call: TRBD1; clone_size: .; v_call: TRBV6-1; j_call: TRBJ2-5
cdr3_nt: TGTGCCAGCTGGACAGGGGGAGGCTACACCTTC; cdr3_aa: CASWTGGGYTF; d_call: TRBD1; clone_size: .; v_call: TRBV27; j_call: TRBJ1-2
cdr3_nt: TGTGCCAGCAGCGGACAAGACGGATTCTCCTACAATGAGCAGTTCTTC; cdr3_aa: CASSGQDGFSYNEQFF; d_call: .; clone_size: once; v_call: TRBV11-3; j_call: TRBJ2-1
cdr3_nt: TGTGCCATCAGTGAGGGGGGGGAGGGGAACACTGAAGCTTTCTTT; cdr3_aa: CAISEGGEGNTEAFF; d_call: .; clone_size: .; v_call: TRBV10-3; j_call: TRBJ1-1
cdr3_nt: TGTGCCAGTAGTAGGGGACAGAACACTGAAGCTTTCTTT; cdr3_aa: CASSRGQNTEAFF; d_call: .; clone_size: .; v_call: TRBV19; j_call: TRBJ1-1
cdr3_nt: TGCAGCGTTGGATTAGGGGGTATGGATGAGCAGTTCTTC; cdr3_aa: CSVGLGGMDEQFF; d_call: .; clone_size: .; v_call: TRBV29-1; j_call: TRBJ2-1
cdr3_nt: TGTGCCAGCAGTCCTGAGGGGAGGGCTGGAAACACCATATATTTT; cdr3_aa: CASSPEGRAGNTIYF; d_call: .; clone_size: .; v_call: TRBV7-9; j_call: TRBJ1-3
cdr3_nt: TGTGCCAGCAGCGTAGCTATACTGGGACACCCTAAGGGCACCGCTGAGCAGTTCTTC; cdr3_aa: CASSVAILGHPKGTAEQFF; d_call: .; clone_size: .; v_call: TRBV9; j_call: TRBJ2-1
cdr3_nt: TGTGCCGGTGGGACAGGGGCTCAGCCCCAGCATTTT; cdr3_aa: CAGGTGAQPQHF; d_call: TRBD1; clone_size: .; v_call: TRBV19; j_call: TRBJ1-5
cdr3_nt: TGTGCCAGCAGCTACCGGGGGTGGCAAGAGACCCAGTACTTC; cdr3_aa: CASSYRGWQETQYF; d_call: .; clone_size: .; v_call: TRBV7-8; j_call: TRBJ2-5
cdr3_nt: TGTGCCATCAGTGAGACGACAGGACACTTCACAGATACGCAGTATTTT; cdr3_aa: CAISETTGHFTDTQYF; d_call: .; clone_size: once; v_call: TRBV10-3; j_call: TRBJ2-3
cdr3_nt: TGTGCCAGTAGTATAGAGCCCAGACAGGGGGGATTCGTCGATCAGCCCCAGCATTTT; cdr3_aa: CASSIEPRQGGFVDQPQHF; d_call: TRBD1; clone_size: .; v_call: TRBV19; j_call: TRBJ1-5